Below are 29 T cell receptor beta chains sequenced from a single sample in a study of T cells in Graves' hyperthyroidism and ophthalmopathy. The investigators amplified TCR beta CDR3 regions from RNA transcripts. Initially, a first-round RT-PCR of the TCR CDR3 employed the HTBI primer set. TCRdb used MiXCR to reprocess the multiplex PCR reads, holding one entry per CDR3 protein. The sample contains about 380,000 distinct CDR3 sequences, approximately 15% of which appear only once. What was sequenced was blood. The origin of the receptors is a woman in her 30s with Graves' ophthalmopathy.

The chain links TRBV2 to TRBJ1-1; 11 bases fit TRBD1. Trimming took 4 bases from V and 4 from J; bases not matched to a gene: 11. Germline V gene sequence: CDR1 SNHLY, CDR2 FYNNEI. CDR3 length: 17 residues. The CDR3: CASSVGFRGTGGTEAFF. The CDR3 DNA sequence: TGTGCCAGCAGTGTTGGTTTTCGGGGGACAGGGGGCACTGAAGCTTTCTTT.

This clonotype was counted many times. The V call is TRBV7-8, the J call TRBJ1-1, with a possible D match to TRBD1 (5 bases). This CDR3 is 15 amino acids long. V lost 3 bases and J 2 bases, leaving 13 bases between the germline ends. CDR1 and CDR2 (germline): SGHVS, FQNEAQ. CDR3 sequence: CASSFNPGPNTEAFF. The CDR3 nucleotides are TGTGCCAGCAGCTTTAATCCGGGACCCAACACTGAAGCTTTCTTT. Combining the CDR3 with reference TRBV7-8 and TRBJ1-1 gives the whole variable domain GAGVSQSPRYKVAKRGQDVALRCDPISGHVSLFWYQQALGQGPEFLTYFQNEAQLDKSGLPSDRFFAERPEGSVSTLKIQRTQQEDSAVYLCASSFNPGPNTEAFFGQGTRLTVV.

This clonotype came up many times. The gene calls are TRBV29-1 and TRBJ2-3; D is unclear. Per the germline V gene, CDR1 is SQVTM and CDR2 is ANQGSEA. This CDR3 has 12 amino acids. V gave up 3 bases and J gave up 5 bases, with 9 bases separating them. CDR3 nucleotide sequence: TGCAGCGTTGACGAAGGGATAGATACGCAGTATTTT. Translated: CSVDEGIDTQYF.

The chain recombines TRBV18 with TRBJ2-5, with no clear D. Trimming removed 0 bases from V and 6 bases from J, with 5 bases in between. There are 12 residues in the CDR3. Germline V lookup: CDR1 KGHSH, CDR2 LQKENI. The CDR3 nucleotides read TGTGCCAGCTCACCACCGATCAAGACCCAGTACTTC. It encodes CASSPPIKTQYF.

This clonotype was found a few times. The chain is built from TRBV12-3 or TRBV12-4 and TRBJ2-2; unclear D gene. V lost 1 base and J lost 6, with 6 bases in between. The length of the CDR3 is 13 residues. CDR3 nucleotide sequence: TGTGCCAGCAGTTTAGAAAATCCCGGGGAGCTGTTTTTT. Translated: CASSLENPGELFF.

This clonotype came up many times. The chain links TRBV11-2 to TRBJ2-3; 7 bases match TRBD1. The J segment lost 6 bases and the V segment lost 5 bases, leaving 14 bases of the junction unmatched. Germline values: CDR1 SGHAT, CDR2 FQNNGV. The CDR3 loop spans 16 amino acids. CDR3 in DNA: TGTGCCAGCAGCCGAGGGTTGGACAGGCCGCGTGATACGCAGTATTTT. This codes for CASSRGLDRPRDTQYF.

The V and J genes are TRBV5-1 and TRBJ2-3, with 7 bases lining up with TRBD2. From germline, CDR1 is SGHRS and CDR2 YFSETQ. V trimming: 7 bases; J trimming: 2 bases; junction bases outside the gene matches: 13. The CDR3 has 16 amino acids. As DNA, the CDR3 is TGCGCCAGCGCTCCCCCGGGGCTAGCGGACACAGATACGCAGTATTTT. Translating gives CASAPPGLADTDTQYF.

This clonotype was recorded many times. The chain couples TRBV20-1 to TRBJ2-7; no definite D call. The V end was cut by 6 bases, the J end by 1 base, with 22 bases between. Germline CDR1 is DFQATT and CDR2 is SNEGSKA (reference sequence). The CDR3 length is 16 residues. CDR3 residues: CSASGIILYRSYEQYF. The CDR3 DNA sequence: TGCAGTGCCAGTGGGATTATTTTGTATAGGTCCTACGAGCAGTACTTC.

This clonotype turned up a few times. V is TRBV5-5 and J is TRBJ2-1; D is unresolved. Germline CDR1 is SGHKS and CDR2 is YYEKEE (reference sequence). This CDR3 has 15 residues. The V end was cut by 1 base, the J end by 4 bases, with 12 bases between. The CDR3 here is CASSLWVIGYNEQFF. CDR3 coding DNA: TGTGCCAGCAGCTTGTGGGTGATTGGATACAATGAGCAGTTCTTC.

A few counts support this clonotype. The chain combines TRBV10-1 with TRBJ1-3; D is undetermined. V lost 3 bases and J lost 4, with 1 base in between. This CDR3 spans 11 amino acids. From germline, CDR1 is WNHNN and CDR2 SYGVQD (reference sequence). CDR3 sequence reads: CASSEGNTIYF. The CDR3 region has the DNA TGCGCCAGCAGTGAAGGAAACACCATATATTTT.

This clonotype was seen many times. V and J are TRBV19 and TRBJ2-7; TRBD1 agrees at 7 bases. The CDR3 consists of 15 residues. Germline-derived CDR1 and CDR2 are LNHDA and SQIVND (reference sequence). With 3 bases clipped from V and 0 bases from J, the junction kept 5 bases outside the gene matches. CDR3 coding DNA: TGTGCCAGTAGTATGGCAGGGGACAGCTCCTACGAGCAGTACTTC. Translated: CASSMAGDSSYEQYF.

On this clonotype itself: This clone may be a read error of a much larger clone one base away. V and J are TRBV20-1 and TRBJ2-1, with D possibly TRBD1 on 6 matching bases. The CDR3 consists of 14 residues. CDR1 and CDR2 from the germline V gene are DFQATT and SNEGSKA (reference sequence). V was pared by 6 bases and J by 10 bases, with 22 bases between. The CDR3 is CSAPRAGALGEQFF. CDR3 nucleotide sequence: TGCAGTGCACCACGGGCAGGGGCCCTTGGGGAGCAGTTCTTC.

This clonotype was picked up many times. V gene TRBV25-1 combines with J gene TRBJ2-7; D not resolved. Germline V gene data show CDR1 as MGHDK and CDR2 as SYGVNS. Trimming took off 6 bases at V and 5 bases at J, with 14 bases between the two ends. This CDR3 region has 13 residues. CDR3 sequence reads: CASSEGPPHEQYF. As DNA, the CDR3 is TGTGCCAGCAGCGAAGGCCCTCCCCACGAGCAGTACTTC.

This clonotype appeared many times. The chain links TRBV7-2 to TRBJ2-4; 11 positions match TRBD2. Germline V gene sequence: CDR1 SGHTA, CDR2 FQGNSA. With V trimmed by 1 base and J by 3 bases, 5 bases remained unmatched. The CDR3 runs 17 residues. CDR3 in amino acids: CASSLEIAGGLKNIQYF. The CDR3 bases are TGTGCCAGCAGCTTAGAAATAGCGGGGGGGCTCAAAAACATTCAGTACTTC.

This clonotype was seen ten or more times. The chain's CDR3 is CSARDHLLGGENQPQHF. The CDR3 DNA follows: TGCAGTGCTAGAGATCACTTGTTGGGGGGCGAGAATCAGCCCCAGCATTTT. The chain couples TRBV20-1 to TRBJ1-5; TRBD1 is a possible D gene (6 bases). Trimming removed 0 bases at V and 4 bases at J, with 19 bases between. The germline CDR1 and CDR2 sequences are DFQATT and SNEGSKA (reference sequence). This CDR3 comprises 17 residues.

As for this clonotype: This could be a read error, since a much larger clone is one nucleotide away. The chain uses TRBV5-1 and TRBJ1-2; 7 bases map to TRBD1. The length of the CDR3 is 16 residues. The germline V gene has CDR1 SGHRS and CDR2 YFSETQ. In DNA form, the CDR3 reads TGCGCCAGCAGCTTGAAGGGACAGAGAGCTAACTATGGCTACGCCTTC. This gives the protein CASSLKGQRANYGYAF.

A few counts support this clonotype. This rearrangement joins TRBV27 to TRBJ1-6, with D unresolved. The CDR3 contains 14 residues. Trimming took off 0 bases at V and 7 bases at J, with 7 bases between the two ends. Per the germline V gene, CDR1 is MNHEY and CDR2 is SMNVEV (reference sequence). The CDR3 loop is CASSLSAKNSPLHF. The CDR3 nucleotides are TGTGCCAGCAGTTTATCGGCGAAAAATTCACCCCTCCACTTT.

Many counts were recorded for this clonotype. The chain couples TRBV20-1 to TRBJ2-7, with D perhaps TRBD1 (6 bases). V lost 2 bases to trimming and J lost 6 bases, with 8 bases between them. The germline gives CDR1 DFQATT, CDR2 SNEGSKA (reference sequence). There are 11 residues in the CDR3. Written as DNA, the CDR3 is TGCAGTGCTAGAACCAGGGGCGAGCAGTACTTC. This sequence encodes CSARTRGEQYF.

This clonotype was counted only a few times. The chain is built from TRBV4-2 and TRBJ2-7; 12 nucleotides align to TRBD2. The CDR3 totals 15 residues. Germline CDR1 LGHNA, CDR2 YNFKEQ. The junction had 1 base not matched to a gene; V was cut back by 0 bases and J by 4 bases. CDR3 in DNA: TGTGCCAGCAGCCAAGAGACTAGCGGGGGTTACGAGCAGTACTTC. This encodes CASSQETSGGYEQYF.

As to this clonotype: Being one base from a much bigger clone, this may be a read error. DNA of the CDR3: TGCAGTGCTAGAGGTAAGCGGGGGGGCATCTACAATGAGCAGTTCTTC. Its protein is CSARGKRGGIYNEQFF. This sequence joins TRBV20-1 and TRBJ2-1; TRBD2 agrees at 10 bases. Germline V CDR1 and CDR2: DFQATT, SNEGSKA (reference sequence). V gave up 1 base and J gave up 3 bases; unmatched junction bases: 6. CDR3 length: 16 residues.

By sample share, this clonotype is medium-sized. CDR3 loop: CASSEFQENTEAFF. The CDR3 bases are TGTGCCAGCAGTGAATTTCAGGAGAACACTGAAGCTTTCTTT. The chain uses TRBV6-1 and TRBJ1-1; no definite D call. V was shortened by 2 bases and J by 1 base, with 8 bases between the two germline ends. The germline gives CDR1 MNHNS, CDR2 SASEGT. The CDR3 is 14 residues long.

The chain recombines TRBV25-1 with TRBJ2-3; D is ambiguous. CDR3 length equals 16 residues. Germline CDR1 and CDR2: MGHDK and SYGVNS. V was shortened by 7 bases and J by 0 bases, with 17 bases between the two germline ends. This CDR3 is CASTPRRVDSTDTQYF. Written as DNA, the CDR3 is TGTGCCAGCACACCCAGAAGGGTGGATAGCACAGATACGCAGTATTTT. Variable domain in full (rest from reference TRBV25-1 and TRBJ2-3): EADIYQTPRYLVIGTGKKITLECSQTMGHDKMYWYQQDPGMELHLIHYSYGVNSTEKGDLSSESTVSRIRTEHFPLTLESARPSHTSQYLCASTPRRVDSTDTQYFGPGTRLTVL.

The chain employs TRBV7-9 and TRBJ1-3, with D uncertain. V was clipped by 1 base and J by 0 bases, with 10 bases between them. The CDR3 runs 16 residues. Germline CDR1 SEHNR, CDR2 FQNEAQ (reference sequence). Here the CDR3 reads CASSLDYGFSGNTIYF. CDR3 DNA sequence: TGTGCCAGCAGCTTAGACTACGGTTTCTCTGGAAACACCATATATTTT.

This clonotype was found many times. The V and J genes are TRBV11-3 and TRBJ1-2; TRBD1 aligns across 10 bases. With V trimmed by 5 bases and J by 6 bases, 0 bases remained unmatched. Germline V lookup: CDR1 SGHNT, CDR2 YENEEA. The CDR3 contains 12 residues. Here the CDR3 DNA reads TGTGCCAGCAGCGGGACAGGGGATGGCTACACCTTC. Protein sequence: CASSGTGDGYTF. The full variable domain, with the rest looked up from reference TRBV11-3 and TRBJ1-2, is EAGVVQSPRYKIIEKKQPVAFWCNPISGHNTLYWYLQNLGQGPELLIRYENEEAVDDSQLPKDRFSAERLKGVDSTLKIQPAELGDSAVYLCASSGTGDGYTFGSGTRLTVV.

This chain uses TRBV5-1 with TRBJ2-3, with D perhaps matching TRBD1 (5 bases). V gave up 5 bases and J gave up 2 bases, with 15 bases separating them. The CDR3 consists of 15 residues. CDR1 and CDR2 (germline): SGHRS, YFSETQ. The CDR3 coding sequence is TGCGCCAGCAGGGGGCTAGGTGCGTTCACAGATACGCAGTATTTT. As protein: CASRGLGAFTDTQYF. The full variable domain, with the rest looked up from reference TRBV5-1 and TRBJ2-3, is KAGVTQTPRYLIKTRGQQVTLSCSPISGHRSVSWYQQTPGQGLQFLFEYFSETQRNKGNFPGRFSGRQFSNSRSEMNVSTLELGDSALYLCASRGLGAFTDTQYFGPGTRLTVL.

This clonotype was observed many times. The rearrangement links TRBV25-1 to TRBJ2-7; D might be TRBD1 (6 bases). CDR3 length: 12 residues. V lost 6 bases and J 3 bases, leaving 9 bases between the germline ends. The germline CDR1 and CDR2 sequences are MGHDK and SYGVNS. This chain's CDR3 is CASRAGVYEQYF. Written as DNA, the CDR3 is TGTGCCAGCAGAGCAGGGGTCTACGAGCAGTACTTC.

This clonotype was recorded at least ten times. The chain uses TRBV20-1 and TRBJ2-2, with a possible D match to TRBD2 (6 bases). There are 16 residues in the CDR3. Trimming left V 0 bases short and J 2 bases short, with 13 bases between. The V gene's germline CDR1 is DFQATT and CDR2 SNEGSKA (reference sequence). The CDR3 region has the DNA TGCAGTGCTAGAGATCGAGTAGCGGTAAACACCGGGGAGCTGTTTTTT. It encodes CSARDRVAVNTGELFF.

This clonotype was counted ten times or more. V usage is TRBV12-3 or TRBV12-4 and J usage is TRBJ1-4; 8 bases agree with TRBD1. The CDR3 loop spans 15 amino acids. The V gene end was trimmed by 6 bases and the J gene end by 6 bases; junction bases not matched to a gene: 9. The CDR3 region is CASSPKGQGDEKLFF. CDR3 nucleotide sequence: TGTGCCAGCAGCCCTAAAGGACAGGGAGATGAAAAACTGTTTTTT.

This clonotype was detected many times. The genes are TRBV2 and TRBJ2-4; D not resolved. V shed 7 bases and J shed 7 bases, with 14 bases lying between them. Germline V gives CDR1 SNHLY, CDR2 FYNNEI. The CDR3 has 13 residues. CDR3 sequence reads: CASKSSHGNIQYF. CDR3 nucleotides: TGTGCCAGCAAATCCAGTCATGGTAACATTCAGTACTTC.